This is a list of T cell receptor beta chains from one sample in a study of blood T cell repertoires in COVID-19. The repertoire was sequenced with immunoSEQ multiplex PCR; TCRdb's copy has only in-frame clones and lacks some. Of about 160,000 clones in the sample, roughly 84% were seen once. The sequenced material came from peripheral blood. The receptors were sampled from a woman aged 55-69 years with acute or convalescent COVID-19. Each CDR3 is given with its conserved first and last residue. Fields, in order: clone size, V gene, CDR3 protein. Rows give clone size only sometimes, using once, few, many, or a class for an expanded clone.

abundance: NA; v_gene: TRBV7-3; CDR3aa: CASSPLPGLVYNEQFF
abundance: NA; v_gene: TRBV5-1; CDR3aa: CASSPPFDRANSPLHF
abundance: NA; v_gene: TRBV6-2/TRBV6-3; CDR3aa: CASTPLFGERRYTQYF
abundance: NA; v_gene: TRBV11-3; CDR3aa: CASSLSGSRPNQPQHF
abundance: NA; v_gene: TRBV4-2; CDR3aa: CASSRGSRDSTDTQYF
abundance: few; v_gene: TRBV6-5; CDR3aa: CASSSNRVGAEAFF
abundance: NA; v_gene: TRBV4-2; CDR3aa: CASSQTGTGDQPQHF
abundance: NA; v_gene: TRBV7-6; CDR3aa: CASSPTQGVSYNEQFF
abundance: NA; v_gene: TRBV19; CDR3aa: CASSRDRGLNQPQHF
abundance: NA; v_gene: TRBV7-2; CDR3aa: CASSLVTGPLNTEAFF
abundance: NA; v_gene: TRBV5-1; CDR3aa: CASSLQGTNEKLFF
abundance: NA; v_gene: TRBV14; CDR3aa: CASSQDGGAGLNYGYTF
abundance: NA; v_gene: TRBV2; CDR3aa: CASNVGTIAGYTF
abundance: NA; v_gene: TRBV2; CDR3aa: CASRPQGFTYEQYF
abundance: NA; v_gene: TRBV19; CDR3aa: CASSRQGATDTQYF
abundance: NA; v_gene: TRBV10-3; CDR3aa: CAISEDRGWAQHF
abundance: NA; v_gene: TRBV20-1; CDR3aa: CSAHRSREQYF
abundance: NA; v_gene: TRBV5-1; CDR3aa: CASTSGGGNTGELFF
abundance: NA; v_gene: TRBV6-6; CDR3aa: CASSHPQGNTGELFF
abundance: NA; v_gene: TRBV7-2; CDR3aa: CASRPGQGYSPLHF
abundance: NA; v_gene: TRBV5-1; CDR3aa: CASSLLDRGTDTQYF
abundance: NA; v_gene: TRBV5-1; CDR3aa: CASSTWTGDTEAFF
abundance: NA; v_gene: TRBV18; CDR3aa: CASSGTLNSPLHF
abundance: few; v_gene: TRBV19; CDR3aa: CASSTGTQETQYF
abundance: NA; v_gene: TRBV7-2; CDR3aa: CASSRQEGNTIYF
abundance: NA; v_gene: TRBV5-1; CDR3aa: CASSLTGTGGSEQYF
abundance: NA; v_gene: TRBV7-9; CDR3aa: CASSPTLLGVNNEQFF
abundance: NA; v_gene: TRBV24-1; CDR3aa: CATSDLRDLQETQYF
abundance: NA; v_gene: TRBV10-2; CDR3aa: CASSVAGGRDEQFF
abundance: NA; v_gene: TRBV19; CDR3aa: CASSSLTGGVEKLFF
abundance: once; v_gene: TRBV30; CDR3aa: CALRRLMNTEAFF
abundance: NA; v_gene: TRBV29-1; CDR3aa: CSVGQGGTEAFF
abundance: once; v_gene: TRBV5-1; CDR3aa: CASSLGRGAQETQYF
abundance: NA; v_gene: TRBV29-1; CDR3aa: CSPTTAQNTEAFF
abundance: few; v_gene: TRBV6-5; CDR3aa: CASSYGPLGDTQYF
abundance: few; v_gene: TRBV5-6; CDR3aa: CASSFWGGRPYEQYF
abundance: once; v_gene: TRBV6-2/TRBV6-3; CDR3aa: CASSYKRGGTQETQYF
abundance: NA; v_gene: TRBV4-1; CDR3aa: CASSQGQGNQPQHF
abundance: NA; v_gene: TRBV9; CDR3aa: CASSVQDRTNFNYGYTF
abundance: NA; v_gene: TRBV7-8; CDR3aa: CASSFRGAKSYEQYF
abundance: NA; v_gene: TRBV27; CDR3aa: CASSLGEVVGGATEQFF
abundance: NA; v_gene: TRBV7-2; CDR3aa: CASSLDGGTSGYEQYF
abundance: NA; v_gene: TRBV18; CDR3aa: CASPPKGAQNTEAFF
abundance: NA; v_gene: TRBV5-4; CDR3aa: CASSLPRRGTEAFF
abundance: NA; v_gene: TRBV5-4; CDR3aa: CASSLKLSGPDTQYF
abundance: NA; v_gene: TRBV4-3; CDR3aa: CASSQGGQGPTDTQYF
abundance: NA; v_gene: TRBV30; CDR3aa: CAWKVARGGTGELFF
abundance: NA; v_gene: TRBV11-2; CDR3aa: CASSLGYSGELFF
abundance: NA; v_gene: TRBV5-1; CDR3aa: CASSAGTEAFF
abundance: NA; v_gene: TRBV7-2; CDR3aa: CASSLAGAGERTWEQYF
abundance: NA; v_gene: TRBV18; CDR3aa: CASSPNRGVGNTEAFF
abundance: NA; v_gene: TRBV27; CDR3aa: CASSTMGRPSGANVLTF
abundance: NA; v_gene: TRBV7-2; CDR3aa: CASSLRGLRTDTQYF
abundance: NA; v_gene: TRBV18; CDR3aa: CASSPIDRAQPQHF
abundance: NA; v_gene: TRBV13; CDR3aa: CASSSTGREQFF
abundance: NA; v_gene: TRBV18; CDR3aa: CASSPGTGTGGNEQFF
abundance: NA; v_gene: TRBV20-1; CDR3aa: CSASKWGRRTDTQYF
abundance: NA; v_gene: TRBV19; CDR3aa: CASSAPGQGLNEQYF
abundance: NA; v_gene: TRBV7-2; CDR3aa: CASSFGTSGALAKNIQYF
abundance: NA; v_gene: TRBV25-1; CDR3aa: CASSSTVQETQYF